This T cell receptor beta chain was identified during a study of pediatric ulcerative colitis. Study findings and constraints: No controls had the two rectal clonotypes shared by ulcerative colitis patients.

The CDR3 is made up of 19 amino acids. The rectum was sampled with one to two pinch biopsies at colonoscopy. Control subjects, colonoscoped for suspected IBD, had macroscopically and histologically normal endoscopy. The assay was run at survey level. Method: immunoSEQ multiplex PCR; TCRdb's copy keeps in-frame clones and lacks some. This table holds more than 10,000 clones, around 77% found once. As concerns this clone: The target antigen is unknown.

This chain uses TRBV21-1 with TRBJ2-7; the D call TRBD2 from the table was never checked on the DNA. TRBV21-1 is deemed a pseudogene. Sequenced input: gut tissue. The source is a boy under 18 who was a control in a study of pediatric ulcerative colitis. This chain's CDR3 is CASSKAAGRAEVGHYEQYV. CDR3 in DNA: TGTGCCAGCAGCAAAGCAGCCGGGAGGGCCGAGGTGGGGCACTACGAGCAGTACGTC.